Listed here are 19 T cell receptor beta chains from one sample, sequenced in a study of blood T cells in healthy people across ages. For the second PCR, which ran for about 7 to 11 cycles, a sample-barcoded 5' primer and a J-beta primer mix were used. TCRdb ran MiXCR on the 5' RACE reads and lists one entry per CDR3 protein. The top ten clones hold 10% to 15% of a sample with 800,000 to 950,000 distinct CDR3 sequences, 35% to 40% of them seen once. The sequencing input was blood. Source of these receptors: a man between 18 and 35 years old in good health.

V and J are TRBV30 and TRBJ2-5; D possibly corresponds to TRBD2 (5 bases). Germline V lookup: CDR1 GTSNPN, CDR2 SVGIG (reference sequence). With 0 bases removed from V and 11 bases from J, the gap between germline ends came to 7 bases. The CDR3 loop spans 10 amino acids. In nucleotides, the CDR3 is TGTGCCTGGAGTGTAAGGGAGCAGTACTTC. Protein product: CAWSVREQYF.

This clonotype was observed once. This may stem from a read error, because a much larger clone lies one nucleotide away. The gene calls are TRBV20-1 and TRBJ2-3, with TRBD2 matching over 11 bases. Germline V CDR1 and CDR2: DFQATT, SNEGSKA (reference sequence). The V gene end was trimmed by 5 bases and the J gene end by 0 bases; junction bases not matched to a gene: 4. This CDR3 has 15 amino acids. CDR3 sequence (DNA): TGCAGTGCTCCACTAGCGGGGGTGAGCACAGATACGCAGTATTTT. Its translation: CSAPLAGVSTDTQYF.

The chain combines TRBV5-4 with TRBJ2-3; tentative D call: TRBD2 (6 bases). Trimming stripped 4 bases from V and 5 bases from J, with 14 bases between. The CDR3 consists of 14 residues. The germline gives CDR1 SGHNT, CDR2 YYREEE (reference sequence). In DNA, the CDR3 is TGTGCCAGCAGCGGGGAGGCTTCAAGAGATACGCAGTATTTT. Amino acids: CASSGEASRDTQYF.

This clonotype has ten or more counts. The chain employs TRBV5-5 and TRBJ2-5; D not certain. CDR3 length: 15 residues. The ends were cut back, 4 bases at V and 4 bases at J, with 17 bases in the middle. Germline V CDR1 and CDR2: SGHKS, YYEKEE (reference sequence). CDR3 coding DNA: TGTGCCAGCAGCCTCCGGTTTGGTCTCGGAGAGACCCAGTACTTC. Encoded protein: CASSLRFGLGETQYF.

In its sample, this clonotype was seen a few times. The rearrangement links TRBV18 to TRBJ1-2; 9 bases are shared with TRBD1. Germline V CDR1 and CDR2: KGHSH, LQKENI. CDR3 length equals 15 residues. Germline trimming cut 3 bases from V and 3 bases from J; bases unmatched to any gene: 5. CDR3 region: CASSPWTGDDYGYTF. CDR3 in DNA: TGTGCCAGCTCACCCTGGACAGGGGATGACTATGGCTACACCTTC.

The chain recombines TRBV4-1 with TRBJ1-1, with TRBD1 matching 9 bases. Germline CDR1 is MGHRA and CDR2 is YSYEKL. With 4 bases clipped from V and 2 bases from J, the junction kept 8 bases outside the gene matches. The CDR3 runs 16 residues. The CDR3 protein is CASSRDRDRVNTEAFF. CDR3 sequence (DNA): TGCGCCAGCAGCCGCGACCGGGACAGGGTTAACACTGAAGCTTTCTTT.

The V and J genes are TRBV4-1 and TRBJ2-5, with a possible D match to TRBD2 (5 bases). Deletions cut 0 bases from V and 5 bases from J, with 13 bases between. The CDR3 spans 15 residues. From germline, CDR1 is MGHRA and CDR2 YSYEKL. In DNA form, the CDR3 reads TGCGCCAGCAGCCAAGATACTAGGGTGGGGGAGACCCAGTACTTC. Protein product: CASSQDTRVGETQYF.

The chain recombines TRBV7-3 with TRBJ1-1; a weak D match, TRBD1 (6 bases). The CDR3 has 14 residues. Germline loops: CDR1 SGHTA, CDR2 FQGTGA. Deletions cut 2 bases from V and 3 bases from J, with 10 bases between. The CDR3 here is CASSLGGHDTEAFF. In DNA form, the CDR3 reads TGTGCCAGCAGCTTAGGGGGGCATGACACTGAAGCTTTCTTT.

On this clonotype: This could be a read error, since a much larger clone is one nucleotide away. The CDR3 is CASSPRNLPYAEAFF. The CDR3 bases are TGCGCCAGCAGCCCTAGGAACCTACCCTACGCTGAAGCTTTCTTT. The chain joins TRBV4-1 to TRBJ1-1; D remains unclear. With 4 bases removed from V and 6 bases from J, the gap between germline ends came to 18 bases. Per germline, CDR1 MGHRA and CDR2 YSYEKL. The CDR3 contains 15 residues.

The V gene is TRBV29-1, the J gene TRBJ2-4, with no clear D. Germline V gene sequence: CDR1 SQVTM, CDR2 ANQGSEA. The CDR3 runs 11 residues. V was clipped by 4 bases and J by 4 bases, with 5 bases between them. The CDR3 reads CSVGAKNIQYF. CDR3 DNA sequence: TGCAGCGTTGGGGCTAAAAACATTCAGTACTTC.

This clonotype has ten or more counts. The chain links TRBV5-1 to TRBJ2-1, with D perhaps matching TRBD1 (5 bases). The V gene's germline CDR1 is SGHRS and CDR2 YFSETQ. This CDR3 is 12 amino acids long. V shed 4 bases and J shed 8 bases, with 10 bases lying between them. As DNA, the CDR3 is TGCGCCAGCAGCGTTCAGGGCGATGAGCAGTTCTTC. This codes for CASSVQGDEQFF.

The chain couples TRBV7-3 to TRBJ2-1; D is uncertain. Germline values: CDR1 SGHTA, CDR2 FQGTGA. V gave up 4 bases and J gave up 13 bases, with 14 bases separating them. The CDR3 totals 12 residues. DNA for the CDR3: TGTGCCAGCAGCTCTACCACGAATACCCAGTTCTTC. Protein sequence: CASSSTTNTQFF.

This clonotype occurred once. The gene calls are TRBV4-1 and TRBJ1-4; maybe TRBD1 (5 bases). This CDR3 has 16 residues. The V gene lost 3 bases and the J gene lost 10 bases, with 21 bases spanning the gap. Per the germline V gene, CDR1 is MGHRA and CDR2 is YSYEKL. The CDR3 region is CASSHQPPGQGGKLFF. In nucleotides, the CDR3 is TGCGCCAGCAGCCACCAACCCCCCGGGCAGGGTGGAAAACTGTTTTTT.

The chain uses TRBV7-2 and TRBJ2-5; maybe TRBD1 (6 bases). V was clipped by 0 bases and J by 4 bases, with 15 bases between them. Germline CDR1 and CDR2: SGHTA and FQGNSA. This CDR3 spans 16 amino acids. CDR3 protein: CASSLASGAWGETQYF. DNA for the CDR3: TGTGCCAGCAGCTTAGCCTCAGGGGCCTGGGGAGAGACCCAGTACTTC.

This clonotype turned up a few times. The chain has TRBV7-2 and TRBJ2-3, with D unresolved. V was clipped by 5 bases and J by 5 bases, with 8 bases between them. CDR3 length equals 12 residues. Per germline, CDR1 SGHTA and CDR2 FQGNSA. CDR3 bases: TGTGCCAGCAGCGTGGGTCAAGATACGCAGTATTTT. Its translation is CASSVGQDTQYF. Using reference TRBV7-2 and TRBJ2-3 for the parts outside the CDR3, the full variable domain is GAGVSQSPSNKVTEKGKDVELRCDPISGHTALYWYRQSLGQGLEFLIYFQGNSAPDKSGLPSDRFSAERTGGSVSTLTIQRTQQEDSAVYLCASSVGQDTQYFGPGTRLTVL.

This clonotype was recorded at least ten times. The chain combines TRBV20-1 with TRBJ2-7; possible D gene TRBD1, 6 bases. The CDR3 runs 15 residues. Trimming left V 6 bases short and J 0 bases short, with 18 bases between. CDR1 DFQATT and CDR2 SNEGSKA come from the germline V gene (reference sequence). CDR3 amino acids: CSATLVGQSSYEQYF. Here the CDR3 DNA reads TGCAGTGCCACACTCGTAGGACAGAGCTCCTACGAGCAGTACTTC.

The V gene is TRBV10-3, the J gene TRBJ1-1; D gene ambiguous. V lost 6 bases and J lost 5, with 13 bases in between. The CDR3 is 13 amino acids. Germline CDR1 reads ENHRY; CDR2 reads SYGVKD. The CDR3 protein is CAIRETQKTEAFF. The CDR3 DNA reads TGTGCCATCAGAGAGACTCAGAAAACTGAAGCTTTCTTT.

This clonotype came up many times. This chain uses TRBV12-3 or TRBV12-4 with TRBJ1-2; a weak D match, TRBD1 (5 bases). The CDR3 consists of 14 residues. Trimming took off 4 bases at V and 7 bases at J, with 16 bases between the two ends. The CDR3 DNA follows: TGTGCCAGCAGTTGGGACTCCCTAGCACCTGGCTACACCTTC. Protein product: CASSWDSLAPGYTF.

Note on this clonotype: An end of the junction does not agree with germline; a read error may underlie this. The V gene is TRBV12-3 or TRBV12-4, the J gene TRBJ2-5; D is uncertain. The CDR3 is 14 amino acids. The chain's CDR3 is CASSVGQAQETRYF. Here the CDR3 DNA reads TGTGCCAGCAGTGTCGGGCAGGCCCAAGAGACCCGGTACTTC.